Below, 17 T cell receptor beta chains from the same sample are listed, as sequenced in a study of early stage breast cancer tumors. Clones were read by immunoSEQ multiplex PCR, and TCRdb kept only the in-frame ones, dropping some. The sample includes 65,000 to 75,000 clones, less than 90% seen only once; the top ten take roughly 4.7%. Sample: blood. The origin of the receptors is a person aged 40-50 years with breast cancer.

The chain couples TRBV30 to TRBJ1-1; D ambiguous. Germline V gene data show CDR1 as GTSNPN and CDR2 as SVGIG (reference sequence). With 7 bases removed from V and 4 bases from J, the gap between germline ends came to 10 bases. This CDR3 has 11 residues. The CDR3 reads CALEDRTEAFF. In DNA form, the CDR3 reads TGTGCCTTAGAAGATCGCACTGAAGCTTTCTTT.

The rearrangement links TRBV2 to TRBJ1-1; D unresolved. Deletions cut 6 bases from V and 4 bases from J, with 12 bases between. The CDR3 runs to 13 residues. Germline CDR1 SNHLY, CDR2 FYNNEI. The CDR3 DNA reads TGTGCCAGCAGCGGAGTGAGTTTCACTGAAGCTTTCTTT. Its protein product is CASSGVSFTEAFF. The full variable domain, in which reference TRBV2 and TRBJ1-1 provide the parts outside the CDR3, is EPEVTQTPSHQVTQMGQEVILRCVPISNHLYFYWYRQILGQKVEFLVSFYNNEISEKSEIFDDQFSVERPDGSNFTLKIRSTKLEDSAMYFCASSGVSFTEAFFGQGTRLTVV.

This rearrangement joins TRBV7-9 to TRBJ1-5, with 7 positions matching TRBD1. V gave up 8 bases and J gave up 5 bases; unmatched junction bases: 6. The CDR3 length is 13 residues. CDR1 SEHNR and CDR2 FQNEAQ come from the germline V gene (reference sequence). This CDR3 is CASSTGLDQPQHF. CDR3 nucleotide sequence: TGTGCCAGCTCGACAGGGCTAGATCAGCCCCAGCATTTT.

The genes are TRBV11-3 and TRBJ2-1; 8 bases are a match to TRBD2. With V trimmed by 5 bases and J by 0 bases, 3 bases remained unmatched. This CDR3 comprises 15 residues. Germline CDR1 SGHNT, CDR2 YENEEA. CDR3 region: CASSLSGNSYNEQFF. The CDR3 DNA reads TGTGCCAGCAGCCTTAGCGGGAACTCCTACAATGAGCAGTTCTTC.

The rearrangement uses TRBV5-6 and TRBJ1-2; perhaps TRBD1 as D (5 bases). The CDR3 runs 15 residues. With 0 bases removed from V and 4 bases from J, the gap between germline ends came to 13 bases. Germline CDR1 and CDR2: SGHDT and YYEEEE. The CDR3 loop is CASSLVTQAFYGYTF. The DNA for the CDR3 is TGTGCCAGCAGCTTGGTGACACAGGCCTTCTATGGCTACACCTTC.

The rearrangement uses TRBV4-2 and TRBJ1-1; TRBD1 is a possible D gene (5 bases). This CDR3 has 15 residues. The germline V and J ends were trimmed by 3 bases and 0 bases, with 11 bases remaining between them. Per the germline V gene, CDR1 is LGHNA and CDR2 is YNFKEQ. CDR3 loop: CASSHTGTVNTEAFF. The DNA of the CDR3 is TGTGCCAGCAGCCACACCGGGACGGTGAACACTGAAGCTTTCTTT.

The chain recombines TRBV11-2 with TRBJ1-1; D is unclear. The germline V gene encodes CDR1 SGHAT and CDR2 FQNNGV. CDR3 size: 16 residues. Between the trimmed V and J ends, which lost 3 bases and 0 bases, there was a span of 14 bases. CDR3 protein: CASSFRGSLVNTEAFF. CDR3 bases: TGTGCCAGCAGCTTCCGGGGAAGTCTGGTGAACACTGAAGCTTTCTTT.

This clone was observed a handful of times. The chain is built from TRBV30 and TRBJ1-2; D might be TRBD1 (6 bases). CDR1 GTSNPN and CDR2 SVGIG come from the germline V gene (reference sequence). Trimming removed 6 bases from V and 8 bases from J, with 22 bases in between. The CDR3 length is 14 residues. The CDR3 sequence is CACPRGSRKGGYTF. CDR3 DNA: TGTGCCTGTCCCAGGGGCAGCAGAAAGGGGGGCTACACCTTC.

J is TRBJ2-7 and V is TRBV4-1; TRBD1 matches 9 bases. Germline V gene lookup returns CDR1 MGHRA and CDR2 YSYEKL. The CDR3 consists of 15 residues. The V gene end was trimmed by 4 bases and the J gene end by 1 base; junction bases not matched to a gene: 5. The CDR3 DNA is TGCGCCAGCAGCCTAATGGGACAGGGATCCTACGAGCAGTACTTC. Translation gives CASSLMGQGSYEQYF.

A single count supports this clone. The chain carries TRBV4-1 and TRBJ2-7; tentative D call: TRBD1 (6 bases). The CDR3 runs 14 residues. V shed 0 bases and J shed 10 bases, with 16 bases lying between them. From germline, CDR1 is MGHRA and CDR2 YSYEKL. Written as DNA, the CDR3 is TGCGCCAGCAGCCAAGATACCAGGGGTACAAAACAGTACTTC. The encoded protein is CASSQDTRGTKQYF.

The genes are TRBV6-6 and TRBJ1-2; D is ambiguous. Per germline, CDR1 MNHNY and CDR2 SVGAGI (reference sequence). The CDR3 runs to 12 residues. Trimming removed 10 bases at V and 2 bases at J, with 11 bases between. As DNA, the CDR3 is TGTGCCACACGCCCGGGGAACTATGGCTACACCTTC. Translated: CATRPGNYGYTF.

This clone turned up a few times. This chain connects TRBV6-5 to TRBJ1-5; unclear D gene. Germline V lookup: CDR1 MNHEY, CDR2 SVGAGI. This CDR3 contains 13 residues. The V gene lost 2 bases and the J gene lost 5 bases, with 7 bases spanning the gap. This CDR3 reads CASSYGYDQPQHF. For the CDR3, the DNA is TGTGCCAGCAGTTACGGGTATGATCAGCCCCAGCATTTT.

The CDR3: CASSLGVGGGQRGTEAFF. CDR3 nucleotides: TGTGCCAGCAGTTTAGGCGTAGGGGGGGGACAGCGGGGAACTGAAGCTTTCTTT. V and J are TRBV27 and TRBJ1-1, with 7 nucleotides matching TRBD1. The V segment lost 2 bases and the J segment 5 bases; nucleotides outside the gene matches: 17. The germline V gene encodes CDR1 MNHEY and CDR2 SMNVEV (reference sequence). The CDR3 is 18 amino acids.

V usage is TRBV7-9 and J usage is TRBJ2-1, with 7 bases that match TRBD2. The V segment lost 2 bases and the J segment 6 bases; nucleotides outside the gene matches: 7. The CDR3 spans 15 residues. The germline CDR1 and CDR2 sequences are SEHNR and FQNEAQ (reference sequence). CDR3 in amino acids: CASSLTGRAFNEQFF. Written as DNA, the CDR3 is TGTGCCAGCAGCTTAACGGGGAGGGCCTTCAATGAGCAGTTCTTC.

The V call is TRBV6-4, the J call TRBJ2-1; TRBD1 matches at 7 bases. The CDR3 covers 14 residues. Germline loops: CDR1 MRHNA, CDR2 SNTAGT. V shed 3 bases and J 10 bases; nucleotides not matched to a gene: 9. CDR3 nucleotides: TGTGCCAGCAGTGAAGAGAGACGCAGGGGGGAGCAGTTCTTC. Translated: CASSEERRRGEQFF.

A few counts support this clone. V gene TRBV9 combines with J gene TRBJ2-5; no definite D call. Trimming took off 3 bases at V and 5 bases at J, with 11 bases between the two ends. The CDR3 is 13 amino acids. CDR1 SGDLS and CDR2 YYNGEE come from the germline V gene. CDR3: CASSAADVETQYF. Written as DNA, the CDR3 is TGTGCCAGCAGCGCAGCTGACGTGGAGACCCAGTACTTC.

This clone has just one count. Different DNA sequences within this sample yield the same CDR3. The genes are TRBV28 and TRBJ2-7; 10 bases are shared with TRBD1. Germline CDR1 and CDR2: MDHEN and SYDVKM. V dropped 8 bases and J dropped 4; count of bases not matched to a gene: 2. There are 12 residues in the CDR3. CDR3 sequence reads: CASRDRGYEQYF. The CDR3 bases are TGTGCCAGCCGGGACAGGGGATACGAGCAGTACTTC.